This is a list of T cell receptor beta chains from one sample in a study of cytomegalovirus exposure and HLA in healthy donors. TCRdb keeps only in-frame clones here, not all; method: immunoSEQ multiplex PCR. Of about 120,000 clones in the sample, 60% to 85% were seen once. Sequenced sample: PBMCs. The receptors derive from a female donor in good health and CMV-seronegative. Both conserved end residues are part of each CDR3. D genes are given only for firm matches. Size tells how often a clone was seen (once, few, many) or the class of an expanded clone, and some rows leave it out.

>TRBV4-1|-|TRBJ1-3|few|17
TGCGCCAGCAGCCAAGATCCTAACGGTCACTCTGGAAACACCATATATTTT
CASSQDPNGHSGNTIYF
>TRBV2|-|TRBJ1-4|-|14
TGTGCCAGCAGTGACTGGGGGGCTAATGAAAAACTGTTTTTT
CASSDWGANEKLFF
>TRBV19|TRBD2|TRBJ2-1|-|20
TGTGCCAGCAGAGACCGCGGGACTGGCTATGAGGCTAGCGGGGGGTATGAGCAGTTCTTC
CASRDRGTGYEASGGYEQFF
>TRBV7-9|-|TRBJ1-2|-|12
TGTGCCAGCAGCTTAGGGCCCAGTGGCTACACCTTC
CASSLGPSGYTF
>TRBV2|TRBD1|TRBJ2-7|few|14
TGTGCCAGCCTTGACGGGACAGGGGACTACGAGCAGTACTTC
CASLDGTGDYEQYF
>TRBV9|TRBD2|TRBJ2-3|-|16
TGTGCCAGCAGCGTAGAAAGGGACTACTCCACAGATACGCAGTATTTT
CASSVERDYSTDTQYF
>TRBV2|TRBD1|TRBJ2-7|-|19
TGTGCCAGCAGAGCCGACAGGGGGCGATTAAGCGGGATGGACTACGAGCAGTACTTC
CASRADRGRLSGMDYEQYF
>TRBV7-9|-|TRBJ2-7|-|14
TGTGCCAGCAGCTTATACAGGGATTCCTACGAGCAGTACTTC
CASSLYRDSYEQYF
>TRBV7-7|-|TRBJ1-2|-|13
TGTGCTAGCAGTTGGGGCGGCGGCCCAGTCTACACCTTC
CASSWGGGPVYTF
>TRBV7-2|TRBD2|TRBJ2-3|-|15
TGTGCCAGCAGCCGTAGCGGGGACCCCACAGATACGCAGTATTTT
CASSRSGDPTDTQYF
>TRBV7-2|TRBD2|TRBJ2-1|once|16
TGTGCCAGCAGCTCAAATAGCGGGGGGGCTGGGCATGAGCAGTTCTTC
CASSSNSGGAGHEQFF
>TRBV2|TRBD1|TRBJ2-4|-|19
TGTGCCAGCAGTGGTCGTATGGCAGGGGGCCTCGTAGCCAAAAACATTCAGTACTTC
CASSGRMAGGLVAKNIQYF
>TRBV27|TRBD1|TRBJ2-7|-|15
TGTGCCAGCAGTTCAGTCCGGGACAGGGACAGCGAGCAGTACTTC
CASSSVRDRDSEQYF
>TRBV4-1|-|TRBJ2-3|-|17
TGCGCCAGCAGCGGCTCTCCTGGCGGGGGCCGCACAGATACGCAGTATTTT
CASSGSPGGGRTDTQYF
>TRBV5-4|-|TRBJ2-3|-|16
TGTGCCAGCAGCCTTAATACCGGGACAAACACAGATACGCAGTATTTT
CASSLNTGTNTDTQYF
>TRBV29-1|-|TRBJ1-2|-|13
TGCAGCGTCATCAAGGACAGCAGAGATGGCTACACCTTC
CSVIKDSRDGYTF
>TRBV6-5|-|TRBJ2-3|-|16
TGTGCCAGCAGTTACTCAACCGGGGGTGCAACAGATACGCAGTATTTT
CASSYSTGGATDTQYF
>TRBV27|-|TRBJ2-5|-|14
TGTGCCAGAGCAGTGGGGCAGTCGCACGAGACCCAGTACTTC
CARAVGQSHETQYF
>TRBV19|-|TRBJ1-3|-|14
TGTGCCAGTAGTATTTCCCACTCTGGAAACACCATATATTTT
CASSISHSGNTIYF
>TRBV9|-|TRBJ2-5|-|15
TGTGCCAGCAGCGTAGGTGCGGGGGCCCAAGAGACCCAGTACTTC
CASSVGAGAQETQYF
>TRBV5-1|TRBD2|TRBJ2-2|-|15
TGCGCCAGCAGCTTGGGGACTAGGGATACCGGGGAGCTGTTTTTT
CASSLGTRDTGELFF
>TRBV7-2|TRBD1|TRBJ1-2|-|15
TGTGCCAGCAGCCCGCTACCGGGACAGGTCGTTGGCTACACCTTC
CASSPLPGQVVGYTF
>TRBV15|TRBD2|TRBJ2-3|-|15
TGTGCCACCAGCAGTAGCGGGGGGGCCGCAGATACGCAGTATTTT
CATSSSGGAADTQYF
>TRBV4-3|-|TRBJ2-2|-|16
TGCGCCAGCAGCCCTAGGACAGACCTGAACACCGGGGAGCTGTTTTTT
CASSPRTDLNTGELFF
>TRBV27|TRBD1|TRBJ2-7|-|15
TGTGCCAGCAGTTCCCGGGACAGGCCGGTGTGGGAGCAGTACTTC
CASSSRDRPVWEQYF
>TRBV7-2|-|TRBJ2-5|-|13
TGTGCCAGCAGCTTAGTGTCGGGGGAGACCCAGTACTTC
CASSLVSGETQYF
>TRBV4-2|TRBD1|TRBJ2-7|-|15
TGTGCCAGCAGCCAACACAGGGGGCAGGGTGACGAGCAGTACTTC
CASSQHRGQGDEQYF
>TRBV6-5|TRBD2|TRBJ2-3|-|14
TGTGCCAGCACTCAAGCGGGGGGGCTGAATACGCAGTATTTT
CASTQAGGLNTQYF
>TRBV5-6|-|TRBJ1-6|few|14
TGTGCCAGCAGCTTCAAAGAACTTAATTCACCCCTCCACTTT
CASSFKELNSPLHF
>TRBV30|-|TRBJ1-1|-|14
TGTGCCTGGGGCATGGGCGGGCTGGCCACTGAAGCTTTCTTT
CAWGMGGLATEAFF
>TRBV5-1|TRBD1|TRBJ1-2|-|17
TGCGCCAGCAGCTTGGAGATGCCGTTGGTACAGGGGAATGGCTACACCTTC
CASSLEMPLVQGNGYTF
>TRBV6-1|TRBD1|TRBJ1-1|few|13
TGTGCCAGTAGGACAGGGCTTGACACTGAAGCTTTCTTT
CASRTGLDTEAFF
>TRBV5-6|TRBD2|TRBJ2-3|once|19
TGTGCCAGCAGCTTGGGGGCGGGGGGGCCTACTTGGGGCACAGATACGCAGTATTTT
CASSLGAGGPTWGTDTQYF
>TRBV7-6|TRBD1|TRBJ2-3|-|15
TGTGCCAGCAGCTTAGAGGGACAGACTACAGATACGCAGTATTTT
CASSLEGQTTDTQYF
>TRBV10-2|-|TRBJ2-7|-|12
TGCGCCAGCTGCGGTAGCTCCTACGAGCAGTACTTC
CASCGSSYEQYF
>TRBV5-4|TRBD1|TRBJ1-1|-|16
TGTGCCAGCAGCTTGCCCGGGACAGGCATGAACACTGAAGCTTTCTTT
CASSLPGTGMNTEAFF
>TRBV29-1|TRBD2|TRBJ2-2|-|14
TGCAGCGTCGGGAGGACGGCGAACACCGGGGAGCTGTTTTTT
CSVGRTANTGELFF
>TRBV27|TRBD1|TRBJ1-2|-|13
TGTGCCAGCAGTAAAGGGGGCGTTAATGGCTACACCTTC
CASSKGGVNGYTF
>TRBV4-1|-|TRBJ1-3|-|16
TGCGCCAGCAGCCGAATTCCTAGCAACTCTGGAAACACCATATATTTT
CASSRIPSNSGNTIYF